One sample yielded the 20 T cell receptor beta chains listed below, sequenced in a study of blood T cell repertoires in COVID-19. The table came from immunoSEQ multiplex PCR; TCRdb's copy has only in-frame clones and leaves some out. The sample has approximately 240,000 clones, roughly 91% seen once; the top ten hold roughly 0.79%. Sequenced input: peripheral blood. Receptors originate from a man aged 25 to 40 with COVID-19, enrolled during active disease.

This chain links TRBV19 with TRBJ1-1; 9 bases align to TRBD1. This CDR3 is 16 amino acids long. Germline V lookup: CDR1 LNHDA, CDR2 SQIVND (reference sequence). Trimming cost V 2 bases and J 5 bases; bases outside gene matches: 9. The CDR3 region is CASSIIGTGTGTEAFF. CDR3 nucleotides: TGTGCCAGTAGTATAATAGGGACAGGGACTGGGACTGAAGCTTTCTTT.

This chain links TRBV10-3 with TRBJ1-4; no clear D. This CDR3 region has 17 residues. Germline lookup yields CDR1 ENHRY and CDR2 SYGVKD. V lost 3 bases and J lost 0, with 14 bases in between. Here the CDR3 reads CAISDQQLLTTNEKLFF. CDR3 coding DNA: TGTGCCATCAGTGACCAACAGCTATTAACAACTAATGAAAAACTGTTTTTT.

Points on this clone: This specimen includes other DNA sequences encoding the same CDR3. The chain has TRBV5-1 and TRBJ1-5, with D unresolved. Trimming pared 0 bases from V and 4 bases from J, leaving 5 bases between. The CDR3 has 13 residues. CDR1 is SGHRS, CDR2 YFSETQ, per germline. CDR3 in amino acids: CASSLAGNQPQHF. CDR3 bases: TGCGCCAGCAGCTTGGCCGGGAATCAGCCCCAGCATTTT.

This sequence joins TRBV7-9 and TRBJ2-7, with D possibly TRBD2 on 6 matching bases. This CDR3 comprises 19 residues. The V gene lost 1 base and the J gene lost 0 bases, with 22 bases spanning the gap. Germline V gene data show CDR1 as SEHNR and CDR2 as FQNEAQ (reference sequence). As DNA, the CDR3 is TGTGCCAGCAGCTTAGTGTATGGTGTGGGGGAGGACCGCTCCTACGAGCAGTACTTC. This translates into CASSLVYGVGEDRSYEQYF. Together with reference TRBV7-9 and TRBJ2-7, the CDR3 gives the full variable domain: DTGVSQNPRHKITKRGQNVTFRCDPISEHNRLYWYRQTLGQGPEFLTYFQNEAQLEKSRLLSDRFSAERPKGSFSTLEIQRTEQGDSAMYLCASSLVYGVGEDRSYEQYFGPGTRLTVT.

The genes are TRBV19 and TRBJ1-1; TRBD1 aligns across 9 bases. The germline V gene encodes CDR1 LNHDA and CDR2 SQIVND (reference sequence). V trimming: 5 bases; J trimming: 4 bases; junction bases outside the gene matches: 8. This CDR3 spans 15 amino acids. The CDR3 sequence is CASSRTTGGGTEAFF. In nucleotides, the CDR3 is TGTGCCAGTAGTCGAACGACAGGGGGAGGCACTGAAGCTTTCTTT. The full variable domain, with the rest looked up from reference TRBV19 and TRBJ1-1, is DGGITQSPKYLFRKEGQNVTLSCEQNLNHDAMYWYRQDPGQGLRLIYYSQIVNDFQKGDIAEGYSVSREKKESFPLTVTSAQKNPTAFYLCASSRTTGGGTEAFFGQGTRLTVV.

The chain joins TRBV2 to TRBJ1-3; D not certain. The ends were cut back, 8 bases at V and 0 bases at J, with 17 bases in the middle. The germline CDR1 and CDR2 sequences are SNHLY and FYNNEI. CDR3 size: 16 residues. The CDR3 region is CASERDGSHSGNTIYF. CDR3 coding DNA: TGTGCCAGCGAGCGGGATGGCAGCCACTCTGGAAACACCATATATTTT.

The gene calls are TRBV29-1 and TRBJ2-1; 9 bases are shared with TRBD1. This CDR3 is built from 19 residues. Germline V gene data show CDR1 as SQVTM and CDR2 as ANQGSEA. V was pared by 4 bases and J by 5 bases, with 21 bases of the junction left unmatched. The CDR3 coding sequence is TGCAGCGTTGTGGGGAAAGGGACAGGGAGCTTCTTTGGGCACAATGAGCAGTTCTTC. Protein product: CSVVGKGTGSFFGHNEQFF.

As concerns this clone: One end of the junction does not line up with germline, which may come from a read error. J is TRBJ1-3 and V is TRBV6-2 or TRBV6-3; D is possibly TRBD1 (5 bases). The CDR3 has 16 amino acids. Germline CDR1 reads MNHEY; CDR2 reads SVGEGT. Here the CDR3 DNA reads TGTGCCAGCAGTCACTCCGGGACTCCCCAACGGAACACCATATATTTT. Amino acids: CASSHSGTPQRNTIYF.

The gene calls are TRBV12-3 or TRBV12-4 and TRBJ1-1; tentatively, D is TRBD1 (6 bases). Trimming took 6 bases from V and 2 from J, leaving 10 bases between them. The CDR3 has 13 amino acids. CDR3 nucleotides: TGTGCCAGCAGAGAGACAGGTAACACTGAAGCTTTCTTT. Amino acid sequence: CASRETGNTEAFF.

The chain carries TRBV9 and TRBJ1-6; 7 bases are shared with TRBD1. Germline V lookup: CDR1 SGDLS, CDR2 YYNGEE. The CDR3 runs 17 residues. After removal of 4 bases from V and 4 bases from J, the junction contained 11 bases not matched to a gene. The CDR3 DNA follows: TGTGCCAGCAGCCCAAGACAGGGACCAATTTATAATTCACCCCTCCACTTT. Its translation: CASSPRQGPIYNSPLHF. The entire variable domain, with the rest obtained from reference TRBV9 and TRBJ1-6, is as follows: DSGVTQTPKHLITATGQRVTLRCSPRSGDLSVYWYQQSLDQGLQFLIQYYNGEERAKGNILERFSAQQFPDLHSELNLSSLELGDSALYFCASSPRQGPIYNSPLHFGNGTRLTVT.

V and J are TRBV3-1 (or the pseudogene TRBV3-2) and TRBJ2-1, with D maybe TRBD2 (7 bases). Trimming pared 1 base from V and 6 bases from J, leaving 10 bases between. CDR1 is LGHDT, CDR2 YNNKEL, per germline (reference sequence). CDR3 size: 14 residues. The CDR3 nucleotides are TGTGCCAGCAGCCAAGGAGGGGGGGGCAATGAGCAGTTCTTC. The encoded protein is CASSQGGGGNEQFF.

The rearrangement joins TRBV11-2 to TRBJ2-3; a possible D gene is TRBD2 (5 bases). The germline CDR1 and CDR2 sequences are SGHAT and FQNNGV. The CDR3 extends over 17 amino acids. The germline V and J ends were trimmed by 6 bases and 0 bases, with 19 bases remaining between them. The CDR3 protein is CASRPWLPGSSTDTQYF. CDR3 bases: TGTGCCAGCAGACCCTGGTTACCGGGATCGAGCACAGATACGCAGTATTTT. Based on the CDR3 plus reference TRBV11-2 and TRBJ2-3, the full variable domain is EAGVAQSPRYKIIEKRQSVAFWCNPISGHATLYWYQQILGQGPKLLIQFQNNGVVDDSQLPKDRFSAERLKGVDSTLKIQPAKLEDSAVYLCASRPWLPGSSTDTQYFGPGTRLTVL.

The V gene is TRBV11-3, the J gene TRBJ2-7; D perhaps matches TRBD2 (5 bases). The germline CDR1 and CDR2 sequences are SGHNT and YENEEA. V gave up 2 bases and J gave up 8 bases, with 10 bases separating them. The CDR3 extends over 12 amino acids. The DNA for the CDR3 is TGTGCCAGCAGCTTACACGGAGGCCAGCAGTACTTC. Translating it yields CASSLHGGQQYF.

CDR3 in DNA: TGCGCCAGCAGCTTGGGGCAGGTGAGCTCCTACGAGCAGTACTTC. Translating gives CASSLGQVSSYEQYF. The V and J genes are TRBV5-1 and TRBJ2-7; D is unresolved. The germline CDR1 and CDR2 sequences are SGHRS and YFSETQ. The CDR3 totals 15 residues. V gave up 0 bases and J gave up 0 bases, with 10 bases separating them.

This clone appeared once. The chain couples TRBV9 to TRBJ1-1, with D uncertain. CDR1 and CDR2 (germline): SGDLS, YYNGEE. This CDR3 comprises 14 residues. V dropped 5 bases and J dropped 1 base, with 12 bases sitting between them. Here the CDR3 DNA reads TGTGCCAGCAGTCCTACCTCGGGGAACACTGAAGCTTTCTTT. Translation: CASSPTSGNTEAFF.

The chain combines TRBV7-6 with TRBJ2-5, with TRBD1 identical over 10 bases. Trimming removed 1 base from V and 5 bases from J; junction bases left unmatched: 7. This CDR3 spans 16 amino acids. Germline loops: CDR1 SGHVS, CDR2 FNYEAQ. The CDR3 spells CASSLERTGGRETQYF. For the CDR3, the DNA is TGTGCCAGCAGCTTAGAGAGGACAGGGGGTAGGGAGACCCAGTACTTC.

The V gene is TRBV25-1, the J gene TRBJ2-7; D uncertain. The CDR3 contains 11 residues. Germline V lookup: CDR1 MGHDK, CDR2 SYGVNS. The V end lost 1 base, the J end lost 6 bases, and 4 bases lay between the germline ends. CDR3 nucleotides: TGTGCCAGCAGTGAATCTACCGAGCAGTACTTC. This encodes CASSESTEQYF.

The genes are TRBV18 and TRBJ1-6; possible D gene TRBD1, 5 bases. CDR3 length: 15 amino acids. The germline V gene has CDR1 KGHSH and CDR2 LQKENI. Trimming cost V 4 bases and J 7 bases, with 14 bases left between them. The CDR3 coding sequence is TGTGCCAGCTCACGCGGGACGGCTGGAAATTCACCCCTCCACTTT. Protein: CASSRGTAGNSPLHF. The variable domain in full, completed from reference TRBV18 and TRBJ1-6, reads NAGVMQNPRHLVRRRGQEARLRCSPMKGHSHVYWYRQLPEEGLKFMVYLQKENIIDESGMPKERFSAEFPKEGPSILRIQQVVRGDSAAYFCASSRGTAGNSPLHFGNGTRLTVT.

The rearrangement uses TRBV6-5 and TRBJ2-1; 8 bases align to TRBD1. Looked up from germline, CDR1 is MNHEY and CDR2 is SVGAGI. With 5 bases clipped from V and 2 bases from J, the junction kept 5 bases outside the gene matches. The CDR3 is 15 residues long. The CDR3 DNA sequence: TGTGCCAGCAGTCTGGACAGGGATCCCTACAATGAGCAGTTCTTC. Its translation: CASSLDRDPYNEQFF.

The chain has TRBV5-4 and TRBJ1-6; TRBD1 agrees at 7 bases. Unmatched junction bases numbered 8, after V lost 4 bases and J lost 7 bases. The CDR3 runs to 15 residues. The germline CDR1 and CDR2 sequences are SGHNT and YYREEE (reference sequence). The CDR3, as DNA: TGTGCCAGCAGCCCCCATGGACAGGTCAATTCACCCCTCCACTTT. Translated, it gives CASSPHGQVNSPLHF. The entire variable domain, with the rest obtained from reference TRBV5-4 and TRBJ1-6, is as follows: ETGVTQSPTHLIKTRGQQVTLRCSSQSGHNTVSWYQQALGQGPQFIFQYYREEENGRGNFPPRFSGLQFPNYSSELNVNALELDDSALYLCASSPHGQVNSPLHFGNGTRLTVT.